Described below is a single TCR beta chain sequence and its context. The record originates from a study of blood T cell repertoires in COVID-19. Study-wide context: PBMCs, B-cell-depleted T cells, or T cells provided the cDNA or gDNA that made up the material.

Donors were grouped by their self-reported clinical history. As handled by the study authors: Scientists estimated how many nucleated cells there were by amplifying reference gene primers. Clones were sequenced by immunoSEQ multiplex PCR, and TCRdb holds only the in-frame ones, with some missing. That table furnishes V, J and clone size, whereas the DNA furnished D and trimming. The sample has approximately 170,000 clones, over 75% seen once. Trimming removed 6 bases from V and 3 bases from J, with 11 bases in between. The CDR3 sequence is 13 residues long. Germline V gene sequence: CDR1 MNHEY, CDR2 SVGAGI.

The rearrangement joins TRBV6-5 to TRBJ1-2; D is perhaps TRBD1 (5 bases). This sequence was found in a man aged 35 to 55 who had recovered from COVID-19. The source material was PBMCs or T cells enriched from blood (not recorded which). CDR3: CASSLSGDYGYTF. In DNA, the CDR3 is TGTGCCAGCAGCCTATCGGGGGACTATGGCTACACCTTC.